This entry concerns a single T cell receptor beta chain. The antigen remains unidentified. The protocol was immunoSEQ multiplex PCR, while the TCRdb copy is restricted to in-frame clones and leaves out a portion. The sample consists of tens of thousands of clones, around 67% of them appearing once. The data originate from a study of OX40 agonist ivuxolimab in advanced cancers. Study-wide context: Patients were treated with ivuxolimab, an agonistic anti-OX40 (CD134) antibody. Across the patients, intravenous ivuxolimab was delivered every 2 weeks at 0.01 to 10 mg/kg. A diagnosis of hepatocellular carcinoma, melanoma, renal cell or head and neck cancer was present in dose-escalation patients. Study results and limitations: Averaging showed that CD8+ T cells had more expanded clones than CD4+ did.

This sequence originates from an adult with an advanced solid tumor such as melanoma, head and neck, liver or kidney cancer. The source was CD4+ or CD8+ T cells sorted from blood, collected in a trial of the OX40 agonist ivuxolimab.

In nucleotides, the CDR3 is TGTGCCAGCAGTTCACGCGCTAGCGGGGTCCCCTCCTACAATGAGCAGTTCTTC. It is translated as CASSSRASGVPSYNEQFF. This chain joins TRBV9 and TRBJ2-1; 9 positions match TRBD2. The CDR3 extends over 18 amino acids. J gave up 0 bases and V 5 bases, and 12 bases lay outside the gene matches. CDR1 SGDLS and CDR2 YYNGEE come from the germline V gene.